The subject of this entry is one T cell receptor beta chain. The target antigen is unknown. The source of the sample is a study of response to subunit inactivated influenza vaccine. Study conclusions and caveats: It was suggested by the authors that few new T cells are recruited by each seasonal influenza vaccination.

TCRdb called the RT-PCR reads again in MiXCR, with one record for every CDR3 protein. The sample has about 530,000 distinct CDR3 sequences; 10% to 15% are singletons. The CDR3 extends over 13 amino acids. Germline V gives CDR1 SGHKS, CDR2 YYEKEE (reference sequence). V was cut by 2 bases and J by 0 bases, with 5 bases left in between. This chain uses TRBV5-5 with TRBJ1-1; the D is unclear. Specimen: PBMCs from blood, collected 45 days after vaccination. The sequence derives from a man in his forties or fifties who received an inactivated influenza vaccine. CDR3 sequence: CASSFDVNTEAFF. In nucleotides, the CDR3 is TGTGCCAGCAGCTTCGACGTGAACACTGAAGCTTTCTTT.